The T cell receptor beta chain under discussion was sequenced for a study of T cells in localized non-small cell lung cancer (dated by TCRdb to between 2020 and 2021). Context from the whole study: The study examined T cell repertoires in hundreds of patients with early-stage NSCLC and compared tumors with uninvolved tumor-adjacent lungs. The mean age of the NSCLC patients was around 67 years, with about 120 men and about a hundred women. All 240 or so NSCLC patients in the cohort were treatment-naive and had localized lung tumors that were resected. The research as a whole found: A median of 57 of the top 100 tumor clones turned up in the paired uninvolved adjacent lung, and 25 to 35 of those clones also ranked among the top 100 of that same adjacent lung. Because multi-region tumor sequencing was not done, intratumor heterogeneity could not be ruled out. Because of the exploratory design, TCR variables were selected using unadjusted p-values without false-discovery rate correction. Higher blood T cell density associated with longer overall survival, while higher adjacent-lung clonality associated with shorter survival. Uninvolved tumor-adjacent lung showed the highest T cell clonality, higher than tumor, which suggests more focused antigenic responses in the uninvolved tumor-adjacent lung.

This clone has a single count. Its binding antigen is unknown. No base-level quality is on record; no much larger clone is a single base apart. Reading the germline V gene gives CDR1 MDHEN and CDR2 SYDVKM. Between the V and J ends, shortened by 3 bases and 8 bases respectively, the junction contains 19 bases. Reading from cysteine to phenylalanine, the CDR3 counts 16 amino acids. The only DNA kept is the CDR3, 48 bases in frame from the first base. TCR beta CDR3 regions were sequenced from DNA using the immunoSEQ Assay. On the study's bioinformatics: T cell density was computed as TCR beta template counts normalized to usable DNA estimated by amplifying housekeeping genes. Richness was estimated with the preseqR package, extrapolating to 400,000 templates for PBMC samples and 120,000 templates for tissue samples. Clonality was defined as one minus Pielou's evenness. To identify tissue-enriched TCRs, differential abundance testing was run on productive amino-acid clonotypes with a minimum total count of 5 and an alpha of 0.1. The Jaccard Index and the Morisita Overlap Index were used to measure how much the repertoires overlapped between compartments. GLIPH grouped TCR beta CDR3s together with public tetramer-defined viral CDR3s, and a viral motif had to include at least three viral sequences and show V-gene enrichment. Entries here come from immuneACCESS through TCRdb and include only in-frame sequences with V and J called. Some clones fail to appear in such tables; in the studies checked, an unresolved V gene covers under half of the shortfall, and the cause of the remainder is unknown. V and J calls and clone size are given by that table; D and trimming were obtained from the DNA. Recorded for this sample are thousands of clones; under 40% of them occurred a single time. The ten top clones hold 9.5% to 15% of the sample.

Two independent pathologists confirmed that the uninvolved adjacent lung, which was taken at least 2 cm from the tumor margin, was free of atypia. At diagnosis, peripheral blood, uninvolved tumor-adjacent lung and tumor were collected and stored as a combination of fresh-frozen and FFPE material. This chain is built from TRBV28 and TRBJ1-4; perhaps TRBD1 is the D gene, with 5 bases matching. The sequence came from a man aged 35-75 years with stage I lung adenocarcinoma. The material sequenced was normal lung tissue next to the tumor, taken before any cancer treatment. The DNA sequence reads TGTGCCAGCAGTTTTTTGGCCGGACACCTGAGGGAAAAACTGTTTTTT. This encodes CASSFLAGHLREKLFF.